Each of the 9 T cell receptor beta chains below was sequenced from the same sample in a study of T cell responses to AZD1222 COVID-19 vaccine. Profiled with immunoSEQ multiplex PCR; TCRdb holds only in-frame clones, not every one. The profile shows roughly 200,000 clones, 91% of them singletons. The sequencing here drew on peripheral blood, taken 28 days after the second AZD1222 dose. All receptors come from an adult who received the AZD1222 COVID-19 vaccine.

The V gene is TRBV30, the J gene TRBJ1-3; D may be TRBD1 (6 bases). The CDR3 totals 13 residues. V lost 0 bases to trimming and J lost 3 bases, with 6 bases between them. Germline CDR1 is GTSNPN and CDR2 is SVGIG (reference sequence). Here the CDR3 DNA reads TGTGCCTGGAGTGTACAGGGTGGAAACACCATATATTTT. Its translation: CAWSVQGGNTIYF.

The rearrangement links TRBV2 to TRBJ1-1; possibly TRBD1 for D (6 bases). The V gene's germline CDR1 is SNHLY and CDR2 FYNNEI. The CDR3 runs 13 residues. Trimming removed 7 bases from V and 0 bases from J, with 9 bases in between. CDR3 protein: CASKGDMNTEAFF. The CDR3 DNA reads TGTGCCAGCAAGGGGGACATGAACACTGAAGCTTTCTTT.

V is TRBV7-9 and J is TRBJ1-1; the D gene is possibly TRBD1 (5 bases). The CDR3 runs 16 residues. Between the trimmed V and J ends, which lost 0 bases and 5 bases, there was a span of 16 bases. The V gene's germline CDR1 is SEHNR and CDR2 FQNEAQ (reference sequence). In DNA, the CDR3 is TGTGCCAGCAGCTTAGCCTCCGGGCAGGGCAAGACTGAAGCTTTCTTT. Amino acid sequence: CASSLASGQGKTEAFF.

The chain combines TRBV7-3 with TRBJ2-3, with TRBD2 as a possible D gene (6 bases). Looked up from germline, CDR1 is SGHTA and CDR2 is FQGTGA. V dropped 5 bases and J dropped 2 bases, with 17 bases sitting between them. The CDR3 totals 16 residues. The CDR3 spells CASSPLSGSPTDTQYF. CDR3 nucleotides: TGTGCCAGCAGCCCCCTCTCCGGGAGCCCCACAGATACGCAGTATTTT.

J is TRBJ2-7 and V is TRBV4-1; D is perhaps TRBD1 (5 bases). V gave up 1 base and J gave up 5 bases, with 12 bases separating them. Germline loops: CDR1 MGHRA, CDR2 YSYEKL. The CDR3 runs to 14 residues. The chain's CDR3 is CASSQGAGSNEQYF. For the CDR3, the DNA is TGCGCCAGCAGCCAAGGGGCAGGGTCCAACGAGCAGTACTTC.

This clone is a singleton in its sample. The rearrangement joins TRBV14 to TRBJ2-1; TRBD1 aligns across 8 bases. The CDR3 spans 16 residues. V was clipped by 1 base and J by 9 bases; unmatched bases: 11. Germline loops: CDR1 SGHDN, CDR2 FVKESK. In nucleotides, the CDR3 is TGTGCCAGCAGCCAAGGGATGGGCAGGGGGCATTCTGAGCAGTTCTTC. This sequence encodes CASSQGMGRGHSEQFF.

There are a few counts of this clone. The rearrangement joins TRBV27 to TRBJ2-7, with 7 bases that match TRBD1. The CDR3 runs to 13 residues. J gave up 0 bases and V 6 bases, and 2 bases lay outside the gene matches. Germline V lookup: CDR1 MNHEY, CDR2 SMNVEV (reference sequence). CDR3 DNA sequence: TGTGCCAGCAGAAGACAGGGCTCCTACGAGCAGTACTTC. As protein: CASRRQGSYEQYF.

The CDR3 nucleotides are TGTGCCAGCACCCGATGGACAGGGAAGGCCGATACGCAGTATTTT. This encodes CASTRWTGKADTQYF. The chain links TRBV27 to TRBJ2-3; 8 positions match TRBD1. Looked up from germline, CDR1 is MNHEY and CDR2 is SMNVEV (reference sequence). Trimming took 7 bases from V and 6 from J; bases not matched to a gene: 12. The CDR3 extends over 15 amino acids.

V is TRBV5-1 and J is TRBJ1-1; no firm D call. Germline V gives CDR1 SGHRS, CDR2 YFSETQ. This CDR3 is 12 amino acids long. The V and J ends lost 7 bases and 2 bases respectively, with 9 bases between them. The CDR3 nucleotides read TGCGCCAGCGCGCGGCATAACACTGAAGCTTTCTTT. Residues: CASARHNTEAFF.